Following are 8 T cell receptor beta chains from one sample sequenced in a study of blood T cell repertoires in COVID-19. The assay was immunoSEQ multiplex PCR, and TCRdb's table has in-frame clones only and misses some. This table holds 200,000 to 250,000 clones, 85% found once. The specimen was PBMCs or T cells enriched from blood (not recorded which). The receptors were gathered from a woman aged 45-60 years with acute COVID-19.

This chain joins TRBV19 and TRBJ2-1, with 9 bases that match TRBD1. The V gene's germline CDR1 is LNHDA and CDR2 SQIVND (reference sequence). J was trimmed by 8 bases and V by 7 bases; bases with no gene match: 12. This CDR3 spans 15 amino acids. The CDR3 DNA sequence: TGTGCCAGTAACACCGGGACAGGGACGTTCTATGAGCAGTTCTTC. Amino acids: CASNTGTGTFYEQFF.

The chain employs TRBV29-1 and TRBJ1-1; maybe TRBD1 (6 bases). Germline assignment: CDR1 SQVTM and CDR2 ANQGSEA. V lost 6 bases to trimming and J lost 2 bases, with 10 bases between them. The CDR3 extends over 12 amino acids. This CDR3 is CSVEGDNTEAFF. The CDR3 DNA is TGCAGCGTCGAGGGGGACAACACTGAAGCTTTCTTT. Supplemented by reference TRBV29-1 and TRBJ1-1, the full variable domain reads SAVISQKPSRDICQRGTSLTIQCQVDSQVTMMFWYRQQPGQSLTLIATANQGSEATYESGFVIDKFPISRPNLTFSTLTVSNMSPEDSSIYLCSVEGDNTEAFFGQGTRLTVV.

This clone has a single count. This chain joins TRBV19 and TRBJ2-1; 8 bases match TRBD2. The CDR3 covers 15 residues. V dropped 1 base and J dropped 2; count of bases not matched to a gene: 1. Germline values: CDR1 LNHDA, CDR2 SQIVND (reference sequence). CDR3 loop: CASSIAGGPYNEQFF. The CDR3 nucleotides are TGTGCCAGTAGTATAGCGGGGGGGCCCTACAATGAGCAGTTCTTC.

V gene TRBV6-5 combines with J gene TRBJ2-1; possible D gene TRBD2, 6 bases. The germline V and J ends were trimmed by 7 bases and 2 bases, with 15 bases remaining between them. The CDR3 length is 15 residues. Per germline, CDR1 MNHEY and CDR2 SVGAGI. This CDR3 reads CASTAGGPPYNEQFF. CDR3 nucleotide sequence: TGTGCCAGCACCGCCGGAGGGCCACCCTACAATGAGCAGTTCTTC.

The chain couples TRBV6-2 or TRBV6-3 to TRBJ2-2; TRBD1 might be the D (6 bases). This CDR3 spans 15 amino acids. The germline V and J ends were trimmed by 2 bases and 1 base, with 8 bases remaining between them. Per the germline V gene, CDR1 is MNHEY and CDR2 is SVGEGT. The CDR3 region has the DNA TGTGCCAGCAGTTACGGACAGCAGAACACCGGGGAGCTGTTTTTT. It translates to CASSYGQQNTGELFF.

The rearrangement uses TRBV6-5 and TRBJ1-1, with 8 bases lining up with TRBD1. The germline V gene encodes CDR1 MNHEY and CDR2 SVGAGI. The CDR3 spans 15 residues. V dropped 5 bases and J dropped 1; count of bases not matched to a gene: 6. The CDR3 DNA is TGTGCCAGCAGTCACCGACAGGGGCAGAACACTGAAGCTTTCTTT. This sequence encodes CASSHRQGQNTEAFF.

J is TRBJ1-4 and V is TRBV6-5; D call uncertain. With 2 bases removed from V and 4 bases from J, the gap between germline ends came to 5 bases. Per germline, CDR1 MNHEY and CDR2 SVGAGI. The CDR3 length is 13 residues. CDR3 amino acids: CASSYGLNEKLFF. The CDR3 DNA reads as TGTGCCAGCAGTTACGGACTTAATGAAAAACTGTTTTTT.

This clone was counted a few times. The chain carries TRBV5-6 and TRBJ2-7, with unresolved D. Trimming removed 5 bases at V and 6 bases at J, with 18 bases between. CDR1 and CDR2 (germline): SGHDT, YYEEEE. The CDR3 loop spans 14 amino acids. DNA for the CDR3: TGTGCCAGCAGTTTTCCGGGTTTAGCCAGCGAGCAGTACTTC. This codes for CASSFPGLASEQYF.